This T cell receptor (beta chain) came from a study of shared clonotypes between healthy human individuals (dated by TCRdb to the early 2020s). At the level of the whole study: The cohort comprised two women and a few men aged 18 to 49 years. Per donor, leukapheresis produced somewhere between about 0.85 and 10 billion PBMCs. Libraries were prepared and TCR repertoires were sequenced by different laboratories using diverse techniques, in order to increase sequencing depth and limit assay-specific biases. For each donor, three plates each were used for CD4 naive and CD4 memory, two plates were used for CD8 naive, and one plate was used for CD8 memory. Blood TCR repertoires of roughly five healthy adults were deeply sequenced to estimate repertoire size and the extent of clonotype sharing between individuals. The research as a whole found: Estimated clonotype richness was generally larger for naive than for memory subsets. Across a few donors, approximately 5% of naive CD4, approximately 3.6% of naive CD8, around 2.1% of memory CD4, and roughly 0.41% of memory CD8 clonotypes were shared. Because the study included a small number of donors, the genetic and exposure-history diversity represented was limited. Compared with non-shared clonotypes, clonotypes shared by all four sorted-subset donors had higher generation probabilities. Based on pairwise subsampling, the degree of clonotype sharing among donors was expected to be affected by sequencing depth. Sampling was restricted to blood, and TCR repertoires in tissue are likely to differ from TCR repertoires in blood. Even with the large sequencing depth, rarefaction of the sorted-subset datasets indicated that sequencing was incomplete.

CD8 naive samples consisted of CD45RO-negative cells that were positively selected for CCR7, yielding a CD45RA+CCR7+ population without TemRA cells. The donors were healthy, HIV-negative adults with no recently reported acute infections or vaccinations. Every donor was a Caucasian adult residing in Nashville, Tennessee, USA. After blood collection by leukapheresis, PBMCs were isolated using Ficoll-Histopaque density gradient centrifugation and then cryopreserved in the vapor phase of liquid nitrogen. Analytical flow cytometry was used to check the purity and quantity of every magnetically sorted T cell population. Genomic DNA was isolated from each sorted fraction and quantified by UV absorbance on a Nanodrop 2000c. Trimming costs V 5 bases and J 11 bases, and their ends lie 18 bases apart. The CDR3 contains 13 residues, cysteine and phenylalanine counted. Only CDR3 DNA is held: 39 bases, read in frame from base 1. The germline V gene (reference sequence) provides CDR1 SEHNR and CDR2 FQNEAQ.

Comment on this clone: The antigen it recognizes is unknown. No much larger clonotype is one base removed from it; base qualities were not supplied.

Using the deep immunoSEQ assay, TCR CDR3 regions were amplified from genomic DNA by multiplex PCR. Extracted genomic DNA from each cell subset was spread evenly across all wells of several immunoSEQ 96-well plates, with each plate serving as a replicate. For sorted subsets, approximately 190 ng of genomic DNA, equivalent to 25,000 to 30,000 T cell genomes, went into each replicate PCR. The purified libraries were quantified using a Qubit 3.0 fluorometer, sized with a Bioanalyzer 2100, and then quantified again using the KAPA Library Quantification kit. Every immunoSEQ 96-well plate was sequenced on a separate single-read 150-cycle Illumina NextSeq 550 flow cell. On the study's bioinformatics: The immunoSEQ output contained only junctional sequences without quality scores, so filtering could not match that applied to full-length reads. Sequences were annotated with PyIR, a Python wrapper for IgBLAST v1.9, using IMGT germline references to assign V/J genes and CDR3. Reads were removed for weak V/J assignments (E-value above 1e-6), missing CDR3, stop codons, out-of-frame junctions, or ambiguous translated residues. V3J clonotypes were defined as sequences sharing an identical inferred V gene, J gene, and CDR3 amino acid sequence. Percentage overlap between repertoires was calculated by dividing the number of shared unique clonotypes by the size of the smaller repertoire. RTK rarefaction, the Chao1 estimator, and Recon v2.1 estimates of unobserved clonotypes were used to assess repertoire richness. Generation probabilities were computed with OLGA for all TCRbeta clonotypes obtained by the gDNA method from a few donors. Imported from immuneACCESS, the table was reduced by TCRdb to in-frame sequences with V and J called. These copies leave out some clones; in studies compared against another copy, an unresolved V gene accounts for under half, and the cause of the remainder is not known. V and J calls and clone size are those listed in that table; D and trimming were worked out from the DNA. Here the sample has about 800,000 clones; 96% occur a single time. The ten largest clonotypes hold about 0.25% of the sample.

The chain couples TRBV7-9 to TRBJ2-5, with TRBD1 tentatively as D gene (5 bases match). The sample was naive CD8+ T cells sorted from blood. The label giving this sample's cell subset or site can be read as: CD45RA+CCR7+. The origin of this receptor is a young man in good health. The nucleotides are TGTGCCAGCAGCCCGATTCTTGGGGCAGAGCAGTACTTC. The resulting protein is CASSPILGAEQYF.